Listed here is a single T cell receptor beta chain. The repertoire was sequenced with immunoSEQ multiplex PCR; TCRdb's copy has only in-frame clones and lacks some. Here the sample spans 200,000 to 250,000 clones, approximately 90% being singletons. The sample belongs to a study of blood T cell repertoires in COVID-19. As for the study in general: From T cells, B-cell-depleted T cells, or PBMCs came the material, which was cDNA or gDNA.

With 7 bases clipped from V and 5 bases from J, the junction kept 13 bases outside the gene matches. Germline CDR1 is MNHEY and CDR2 is SMNVEV (reference sequence). The CDR3 loop spans 16 amino acids. Sequences were obtained from PBMCs or T cells enriched from blood (not recorded which). The TCR sequence derives from a woman younger than 35 who had recovered from COVID-19. J is TRBJ2-2 and V is TRBV27; 7 nucleotides match TRBD1. For the CDR3, the DNA is TGTGCCAGCAATTCGGCCGGGACAGACGTAACCGGGGAGCTGTTTTTT. Translating it yields CASNSAGTDVTGELFF.